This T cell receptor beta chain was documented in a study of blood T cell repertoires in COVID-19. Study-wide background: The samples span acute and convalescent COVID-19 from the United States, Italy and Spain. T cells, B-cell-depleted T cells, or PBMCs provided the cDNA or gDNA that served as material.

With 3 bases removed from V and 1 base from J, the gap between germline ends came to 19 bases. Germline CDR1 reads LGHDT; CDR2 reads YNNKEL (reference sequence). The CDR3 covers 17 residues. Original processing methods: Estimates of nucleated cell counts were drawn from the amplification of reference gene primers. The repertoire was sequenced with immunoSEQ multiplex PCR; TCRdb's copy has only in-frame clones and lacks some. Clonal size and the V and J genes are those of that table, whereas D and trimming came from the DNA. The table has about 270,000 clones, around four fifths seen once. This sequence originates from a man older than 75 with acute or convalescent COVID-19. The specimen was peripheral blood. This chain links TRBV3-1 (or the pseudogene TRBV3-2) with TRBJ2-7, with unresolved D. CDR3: CASSQPGSPTYSYEQYF. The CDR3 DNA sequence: TGTGCCAGCAGCCAGCCCGGGTCCCCGACTTATTCCTACGAGCAGTACTTC.